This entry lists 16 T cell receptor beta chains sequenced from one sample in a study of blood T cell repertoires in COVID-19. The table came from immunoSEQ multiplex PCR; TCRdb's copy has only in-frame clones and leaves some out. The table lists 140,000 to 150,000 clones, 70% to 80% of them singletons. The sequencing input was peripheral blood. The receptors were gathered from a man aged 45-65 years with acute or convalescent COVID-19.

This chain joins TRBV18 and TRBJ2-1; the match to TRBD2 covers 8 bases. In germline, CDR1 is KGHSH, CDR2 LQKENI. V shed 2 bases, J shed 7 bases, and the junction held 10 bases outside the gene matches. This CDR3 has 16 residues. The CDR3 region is CASSPRTSPVGNEQFF. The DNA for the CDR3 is TGTGCCAGCTCACCAAGGACTAGCCCGGTGGGGAATGAGCAGTTCTTC.

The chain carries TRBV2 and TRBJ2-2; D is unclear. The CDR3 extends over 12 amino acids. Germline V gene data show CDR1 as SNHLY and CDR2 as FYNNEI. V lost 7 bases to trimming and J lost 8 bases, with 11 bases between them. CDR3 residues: CASNRPPGELFF. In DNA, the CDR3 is TGTGCCAGCAATCGTCCCCCGGGGGAGCTGTTTTTT.

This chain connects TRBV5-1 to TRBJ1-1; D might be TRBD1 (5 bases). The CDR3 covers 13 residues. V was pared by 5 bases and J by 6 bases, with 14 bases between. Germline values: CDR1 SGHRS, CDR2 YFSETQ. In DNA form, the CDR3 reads TGCGCCAGCAGGGTTCAGGGATCAGCTGAAGCTTTCTTT. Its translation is CASRVQGSAEAFF.

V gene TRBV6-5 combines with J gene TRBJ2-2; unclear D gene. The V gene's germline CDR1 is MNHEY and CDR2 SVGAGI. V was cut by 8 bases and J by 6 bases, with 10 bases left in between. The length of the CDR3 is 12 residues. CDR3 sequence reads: CASAISAGELFF. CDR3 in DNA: TGTGCCAGCGCAATTTCGGCCGGGGAGCTGTTTTTT.

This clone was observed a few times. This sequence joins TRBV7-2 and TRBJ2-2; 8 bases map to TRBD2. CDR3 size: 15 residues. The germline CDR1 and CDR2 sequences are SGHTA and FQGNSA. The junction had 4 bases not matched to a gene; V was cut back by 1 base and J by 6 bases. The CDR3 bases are TGTGCCAGCAGCTTAGGCCTAGCGGGCTCCGGGGAGCTGTTTTTT. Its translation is CASSLGLAGSGELFF.

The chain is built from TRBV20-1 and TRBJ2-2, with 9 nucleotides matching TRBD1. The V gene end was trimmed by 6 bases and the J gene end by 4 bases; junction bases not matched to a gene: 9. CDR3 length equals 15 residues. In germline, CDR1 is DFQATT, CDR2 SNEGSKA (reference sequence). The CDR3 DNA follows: TGCAGTGCCAGTATGACAGGGGGTGGCACCGGGGAGCTGTTTTTT. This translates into CSASMTGGGTGELFF.

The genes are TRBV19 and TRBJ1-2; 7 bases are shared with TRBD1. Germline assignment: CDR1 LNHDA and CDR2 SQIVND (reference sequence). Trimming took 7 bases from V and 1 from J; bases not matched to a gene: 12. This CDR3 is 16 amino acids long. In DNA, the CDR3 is TGTGCCAGTAATCCCCCAAACAGGGGTAATAACTATGGCTACACCTTC. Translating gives CASNPPNRGNNYGYTF.

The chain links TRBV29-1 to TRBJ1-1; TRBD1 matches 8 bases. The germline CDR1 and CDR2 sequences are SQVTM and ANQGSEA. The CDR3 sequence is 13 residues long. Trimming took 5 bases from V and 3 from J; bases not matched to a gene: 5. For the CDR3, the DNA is TGCAGCGTTCAGACAGGGGTCGACACTGAAGCTTTCTTT. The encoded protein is CSVQTGVDTEAFF.

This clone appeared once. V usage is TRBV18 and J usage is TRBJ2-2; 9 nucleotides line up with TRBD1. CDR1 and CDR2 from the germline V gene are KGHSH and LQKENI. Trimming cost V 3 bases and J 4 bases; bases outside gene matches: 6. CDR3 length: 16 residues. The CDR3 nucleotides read TGTGCCAGCTCACCGTTCCGGGACAGGGCCACCGGGGAGCTGTTTTTT. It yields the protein CASSPFRDRATGELFF.

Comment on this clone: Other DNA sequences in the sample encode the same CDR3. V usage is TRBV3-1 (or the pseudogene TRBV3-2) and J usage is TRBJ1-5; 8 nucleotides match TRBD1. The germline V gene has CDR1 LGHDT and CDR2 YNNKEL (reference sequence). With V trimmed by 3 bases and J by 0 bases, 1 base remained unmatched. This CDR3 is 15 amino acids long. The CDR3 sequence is CASSQGQDSNQPQHF. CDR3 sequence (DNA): TGTGCCAGCAGCCAGGGACAGGATAGCAATCAGCCCCAGCATTTT.

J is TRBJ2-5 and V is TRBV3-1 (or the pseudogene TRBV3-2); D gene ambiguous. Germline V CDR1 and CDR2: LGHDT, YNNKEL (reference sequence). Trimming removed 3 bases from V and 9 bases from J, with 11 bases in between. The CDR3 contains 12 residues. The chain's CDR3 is CASSHSGLAQYF. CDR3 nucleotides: TGTGCCAGCAGCCATTCGGGTCTTGCCCAGTACTTC.

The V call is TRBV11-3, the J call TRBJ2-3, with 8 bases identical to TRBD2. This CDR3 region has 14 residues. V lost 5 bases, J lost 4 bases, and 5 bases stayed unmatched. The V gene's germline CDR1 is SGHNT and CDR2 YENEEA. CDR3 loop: CASSRGGIPDTQYF. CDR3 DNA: TGTGCCAGCAGCCGGGGGGGCATTCCAGATACGCAGTATTTT.

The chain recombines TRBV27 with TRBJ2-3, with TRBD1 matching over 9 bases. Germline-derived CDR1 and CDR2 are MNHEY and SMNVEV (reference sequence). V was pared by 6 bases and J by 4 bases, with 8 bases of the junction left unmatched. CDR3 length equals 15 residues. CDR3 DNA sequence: TGTGCCAGCAGGCCGGGACAGGGAGGGGCAGATACGCAGTATTTT. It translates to CASRPGQGGADTQYF.

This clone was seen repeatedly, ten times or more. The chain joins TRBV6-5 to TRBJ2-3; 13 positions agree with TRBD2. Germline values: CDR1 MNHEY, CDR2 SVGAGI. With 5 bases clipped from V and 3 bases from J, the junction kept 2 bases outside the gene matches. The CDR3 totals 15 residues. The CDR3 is CASSQLAGGTDTQYF. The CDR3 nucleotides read TGTGCCAGCAGTCAACTAGCGGGGGGGACAGATACGCAGTATTTT.

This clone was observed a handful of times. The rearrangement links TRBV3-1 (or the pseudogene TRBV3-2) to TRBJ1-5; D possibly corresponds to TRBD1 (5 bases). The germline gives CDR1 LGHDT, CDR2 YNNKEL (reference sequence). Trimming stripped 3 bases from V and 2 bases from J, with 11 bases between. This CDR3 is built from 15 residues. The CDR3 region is CASSHGAVGNQPQHF. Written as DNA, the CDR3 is TGTGCCAGCAGCCATGGGGCTGTTGGCAATCAGCCCCAGCATTTT.

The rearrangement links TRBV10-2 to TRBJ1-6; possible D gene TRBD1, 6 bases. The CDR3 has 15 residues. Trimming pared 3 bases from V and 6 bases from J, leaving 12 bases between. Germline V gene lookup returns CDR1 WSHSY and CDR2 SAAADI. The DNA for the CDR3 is TGCGCCAGCAGTGATCCAGGGGTAGGTAATTCACCCCTCCACTTT. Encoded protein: CASSDPGVGNSPLHF.